The 4 T cell receptor beta chains listed next were all sequenced from one sample in a study of response to subunit inactivated influenza vaccine. MiXCR, applied by TCRdb to the RT-PCR reads, yields one record per CDR3 protein. The repertoire holds about 540,000 distinct CDR3 sequences, with under 30% as singletons. These data are also associated with another study on T cells expressing NK-cell markers. That study adds: Libraries used 5'RACE template switching adding universal primer site and UMIs.

This specimen was CD4+ T cells sorted from PBMCs, taken approximately 12 days after vaccination. The receptor set was obtained from a man aged 50-59 years who received an inactivated influenza vaccine.

This clonotype was seen a few times. The chain joins TRBV7-8 to TRBJ2-7, with 8 nucleotides matching TRBD1. V lost 1 base to trimming and J lost 0 bases; unmatched junction nucleotides: 2. There are 15 residues in the CDR3. Germline CDR1 is SGHVS and CDR2 is FQNEAQ. The CDR3 here is CASSLVTGGSYEQYF. DNA for the CDR3: TGTGCCAGCAGCTTAGTCACAGGGGGCTCCTACGAGCAGTACTTC.

This clonotype was seen ten or more times. This sequence joins TRBV12-3 or TRBV12-4 and TRBJ1-1; a possible D gene is TRBD1 (6 bases). The CDR3 contains 14 residues. The ends were cut back, 8 bases at V and 2 bases at J, with 15 bases in the middle. The CDR3 region is CASSVGHQNTEAFF. CDR3 nucleotide sequence: TGTGCCAGCTCGGTGGGACACCAAAACACTGAAGCTTTCTTT.

This clonotype was detected a few times. The chain uses TRBV6-6 and TRBJ2-1, with D unclear. The V end was cut by 8 bases, the J end by 9 bases, with 11 bases between. The CDR3 contains 11 residues. Per germline, CDR1 MNHNY and CDR2 SVGAGI (reference sequence). CDR3 loop: CASGDYTEQFF. CDR3 DNA sequence: TGTGCCAGCGGGGATTATACTGAGCAGTTCTTC.

The chain carries TRBV5-1 and TRBJ2-7, with D perhaps matching TRBD1 (5 bases). Germline V gene sequence: CDR1 SGHRS, CDR2 YFSETQ. The CDR3 is 15 amino acids. The V and J ends lost 5 bases and 1 base respectively, with 16 bases between them. CDR3 amino acids: CASSLMDTPSYEQYF. The CDR3 DNA sequence: TGCGCCAGCAGTTTGATGGACACTCCGTCCTACGAGCAGTACTTC. Drawing the rest from reference TRBV5-1 and TRBJ2-7, the complete variable domain is KAGVTQTPRYLIKTRGQQVTLSCSPISGHRSVSWYQQTPGQGLQFLFEYFSETQRNKGNFPGRFSGRQFSNSRSEMNVSTLELGDSALYLCASSLMDTPSYEQYFGPGTRLTVT.